This T cell receptor (beta chain) was recovered during a study of T-cell reconstitution after alpha-beta-depleted transplantation in children. Preparation of the TCRbeta library used unique molecular identifiers. TCRdb re-called the PCR reads with MiXCR, one entry per CDR3 protein. The sample contains 600,000 to 700,000 distinct CDR3 sequences, roughly 15% of which appear only once. Many counts were recorded for this clonotype. The CDR3 loop spans 14 amino acids. CDR1 and CDR2 (germline): DFQATT, SNEGSKA (reference sequence). Trimming shortened V by 6 bases and J by 0 bases, and 13 bases separated the two germline ends.

The input for sequencing was PBMCs from the stem cell graft donor, taken from the stem cell graft. The chain combines TRBV20-1 with TRBJ2-3, with D possibly being TRBD1 (5 bases). The clonotype was recovered from a human donor who donated a stem cell graft to a child with acute myeloid leukemia. This chain's CDR3 is CSADRIFSTDTQYF. The DNA of the CDR3 is TGCAGTGCCGACAGAATTTTCAGCACAGATACGCAGTATTTT.